This record looks at one T cell receptor beta chain sequence and its context. Its antigen is currently unknown. This sample is drawn from a study of T cell responses to AZD1222 COVID-19 vaccine. Whole-study findings and limits: Donors were mostly white British, more females; clonal diversity possibly underestimated. Spike-specific TCR depth and breadth grew after two AZD1222 doses. Seropositivity was recorded at baseline in only 6 or 7 AZD1222 recipients.

This CDR3 contains 15 residues. Germline lookup yields CDR1 ENHRY and CDR2 SYGVKD. The ends were cut back, 0 bases at V and 5 bases at J, with 13 bases in the middle. This table comes from immunoSEQ multiplex PCR, and its TCRdb copy is limited to in-frame clones, with some not included. The sample has some 130,000 clones, roughly nine tenths seen once. This receptor was identified in an adult who received the AZD1222 COVID-19 vaccine. V is TRBV10-3 and J is TRBJ1-1, with D perhaps matching TRBD1 (6 bases). Sequences were derived from peripheral blood, sampled 28 days after the second AZD1222 dose. CDR3 region: CAISESGDTRTEAFF. As DNA, the CDR3 is TGTGCCATCAGTGAGTCCGGGGACACCAGAACTGAAGCTTTCTTT.